One TCR beta chain is described in this entry. Germline V CDR1 and CDR2: LGHNA, YSLEER. CDR3 size: 14 residues. The J segment lost 6 bases and the V segment lost 4 bases, leaving 9 bases of the junction unmatched. This entry is derived from a study of shared T cell receptors in the human thymus. Profiled with immunoSEQ multiplex PCR; TCRdb holds only in-frame clones, not every one. The table lists fewer than 700,000 clones, roughly 90% of them singletons. This sample also appeared in a second study, on human thymus T cells. Turning to that study: It was from resections taken during corrective heart surgery that the thymus tissue came. Related work found strong thymic repertoire overlap between unrelated individuals.

The sequenced sample consisted of thymocytes. This TCR was sampled from a boy less than two years old with a congenital heart defect. The V and J genes are TRBV4-3 and TRBJ2-7; 7 positions match TRBD2. DNA of the CDR3: TGCGCCAGCAGCCCCCGGACTAGACCCCTCGAGCAGTACTTC. This gives the protein CASSPRTRPLEQYF.